This TCR beta chain emerged from a study of blood T cell repertoires in COVID-19. Study-level information: From the United States, Italy and Spain came samples of acute and convalescent COVID-19. Sources were T cells, B-cell-depleted T cells, or PBMCs; the material itself was cDNA or gDNA.

After removal of 6 bases from V and 6 bases from J, the junction contained 4 bases not matched to a gene. The CDR3 contains 13 residues. Looked up from germline, CDR1 is LNHDA and CDR2 is SQIVND (reference sequence). Authors' methods: Reference gene primers were amplified, and this amplification served to estimate nucleated cell counts. The data were produced by immunoSEQ multiplex PCR, yet TCRdb's version contains in-frame clones alone and is incomplete. The V and J calls and clone size were taken over from that table, and D and trimming were inferred from the DNA. Found here are some 160,000 clones, around 83% of them singletons; the top ten hold less than 2%.

The chain carries TRBV19 and TRBJ1-5, with TRBD1 identical over 8 bases. Sample: peripheral blood. This receptor was taken from a human donor in a cohort sampled during active COVID-19. CDR3 bases: TGTGCCAGTAGCCTCGACAGGGGTCAGCCCCAGCATTTT. It codes for CASSLDRGQPQHF.